This T cell receptor beta chain was sequenced during a study of OX40 agonist ivuxolimab in advanced cancers. Turning to the study itself: The study treated patients with ivuxolimab, an agonistic anti-OX40 (CD134) antibody.

Drawing of blood for sampling happened at baseline, at cycle 4 day 1, and at cycle 7 day 1. Libraries were prepared by immunoSEQ multiplex PCR; TCRdb keeps only in-frame clonotypes and omits some of them. Altogether more than 70,000 clones are present, 80% to 90% being singletons, with the ten largest covering approximately 10%. The study's findings and limits: Low normalized T-cell clonal expansion was additionally recorded for some nonresponders. The expanded peripheral T cells' antigen specificity was not determined.

Remarks on this clone: What it recognizes is unknown.

This CDR3 spans 12 amino acids. Trimming stripped 4 bases from V and 8 bases from J, with 12 bases between. CDR1 is SGHRS and CDR2 is YFSETQ in the germline V gene. The receptor's source is an adult with an advanced solid tumor such as melanoma, head and neck, liver or kidney cancer. The specimen was CD4+ or CD8+ T cells sorted from blood, collected in a trial of the OX40 agonist ivuxolimab. This chain links TRBV5-1 with TRBJ1-2, with D tentatively TRBD1 (6 bases). CDR3 in DNA: TGCGCCAGCAGCATGGACAGAAACGGCTACACCTTC. Its translation is CASSMDRNGYTF.